This TCR beta chain appears in the sequencing data of a study of post-analysis software for immune sequencing data. Across the whole study: The cohort encompassed relapsing-remitting, secondary progressive and progressive-relapsing multiple sclerosis disease courses.

With 0 bases clipped from V and 6 bases from J, the junction kept 8 bases outside the gene matches. CDR3 length equals 15 residues. From germline, CDR1 is DFQATT and CDR2 SNEGSKA (reference sequence). About this clonotype itself: The antigen is not known.

Incorporated into the TCR beta cDNA libraries were unique molecular identifiers, which served to reduce PCR and sequencing biases. Yield was approximately 500,000 cDNA molecules from around 1 to 10 million T cells. TCRdb re-called the PCR reads with MiXCR, one entry per CDR3 protein. This table has about 260,000 distinct CDR3 sequences, 35% to 45% appearing once. The study, taken as a whole, reports: Same-batch preparations were strongly co-clustered by F measure. Normalized Chao1 diversity was significantly reduced in patients versus controls. The study found TRBV5-6, TRBV5-1 and TRBV20-1 among about five TRBV segments more frequent in patients than controls.

Sample: blood. The receptor was derived from a girl between 10 and 17 years old with multiple sclerosis. The rearrangement joins TRBV20-1 to TRBJ1-5; TRBD1 matches at 7 bases. The CDR3 bases are TGCAGTGCTAGAGATCAAGGGGCAGGGGGTCAGCCCCAGCATTTT. It encodes CSARDQGAGGQPQHF.